Below, 24 T cell receptor beta chains from the same sample are listed, as sequenced in a study of shared clonotypes between healthy human individuals. Generated by immunoSEQ multiplex PCR, the TCRdb table keeps only in-frame clones and is missing some. The table shows around 500,000 clones, with approximately 81% occurring only once. The sample consisted of PBMCs. The receptors shown here come from a woman in her 40s in good health. Some clones in this sample may be carry-over from other donors' samples.

In DNA form, the CDR3 reads TGCGCCAGCAGCCAAGACCACCGGCGGTTGCTTGAGCAGTTCTTC. Translating gives CASSQDHRRLLEQFF. This chain links TRBV4-3 with TRBJ2-1, with D unresolved. Trimming took off 0 bases at V and 9 bases at J, with 15 bases between the two ends. Germline V gene data show CDR1 as LGHNA and CDR2 as YSLEER. The CDR3 loop spans 15 amino acids.

The V gene is TRBV19, the J gene TRBJ1-1; maybe TRBD1 (5 bases). This CDR3 spans 15 amino acids. The germline CDR1 and CDR2 sequences are LNHDA and SQIVND (reference sequence). V lost 3 bases and J lost 4, with 15 bases in between. As DNA, the CDR3 is TGTGCCAGTAGTATCCTACCGGGGACCATCACTGAAGCTTTCTTT. It is translated as CASSILPGTITEAFF.

The table lists this clone with many counts. V is TRBV21-1 and J is TRBJ1-1; TRBD1 is the table's D call and was not checked against the DNA. TRBV21-1 corresponds to a pseudogene. The CDR3 length is 13 residues. The CDR3 DNA sequence: TGTGCCAGCAGGGGGGCGGTGAACACTGAAGCTTTCTTT. Translated, it gives CASRGAVNTEAFF.

To note about this clone: The sample carries other DNA sequences with the same CDR3. The chain is built from TRBV5-1 and TRBJ2-5, with a weak D call TRBD2 (7 bases). The germline V gene has CDR1 SGHRS and CDR2 YFSETQ. Trimming pared 0 bases from V and 4 bases from J, leaving 16 bases between. This CDR3 comprises 16 residues. CDR3 amino acids: CASSLGRGRARETQYF. For the CDR3, the DNA is TGCGCCAGCAGCTTGGGTAGGGGGAGGGCCAGAGAGACCCAGTACTTC.

To note about this clone: A single base is all that separates this from a far larger clone, so a read error is likely. V gene TRBV6-1 combines with J gene TRBJ1-1; the D is unclear. The CDR3 has 12 amino acids. Germline V lookup: CDR1 MNHNS, CDR2 SASEGT. CDR3 nucleotide sequence: TGTGCCAACAGTGCCCAGGTCTCTGAAGCTTTCTTT. Translated: CANSAQVSEAFF.

Worth noting for this clone: A far larger clone is a single base away, which makes a read error likely. The chain is built from TRBV28 and TRBJ2-2; TRBD1 aligns across 8 bases. Germline CDR1 is MDHEN and CDR2 is SYDVKM. The CDR3 totals 17 residues. V trimming: 3 bases; J trimming: 9 bases; junction bases outside the gene matches: 15. The DNA for the CDR3 is TGTGCCAGCAGTTTGGTGTCCCCGACAGGGGCCGCCTGGGAGCTGTTTTTT. Translation: CASSLVSPTGAAWELFF.

The J gene is TRBJ1-2, the V gene TRBV7-8; D is ambiguous. The CDR3 length is 14 residues. V lost 1 base and J lost 5, with 11 bases in between. Germline V gives CDR1 SGHVS, CDR2 FQNEAQ. This CDR3 is CASSLGEGRYGYTF. The CDR3 DNA reads as TGTGCCAGCAGCTTAGGTGAGGGAAGGTATGGCTACACCTTC. The full variable domain, rest sourced from reference TRBV7-8 and TRBJ1-2, is GAGVSQSPRYKVAKRGQDVALRCDPISGHVSLFWYQQALGQGPEFLTYFQNEAQLDKSGLPSDRFFAERPEGSVSTLKIQRTQQEDSAVYLCASSLGEGRYGYTFGSGTRLTVV.

The chain couples TRBV5-1 to TRBJ2-7; 7 bases map to TRBD1. Germline V CDR1 and CDR2: SGHRS, YFSETQ. With 4 bases clipped from V and 3 bases from J, the junction kept 4 bases outside the gene matches. The CDR3 is 13 amino acids. This chain's CDR3 is CASSPGQSYEQYF. CDR3 nucleotide sequence: TGCGCCAGCAGCCCGGGACAGAGCTACGAGCAGTACTTC.

Concerning this clone itself: This likely stems from a read error, as it lies one base from a far larger clone. The V and J genes are TRBV9 and TRBJ2-5, with D tentatively TRBD1 (6 bases). CDR3 length: 15 amino acids. Germline CDR1 SGDLS, CDR2 YYNGEE. In nucleotides, the CDR3 is TGTGCCGGCAGCGTAGGCAGGGGCAATGAAGAGACCCAGTACTTC. Protein sequence: CAGSVGRGNEETQYF.

A word on this clone: An end of the junction differs from the germline gene, which may be a read error. The chain combines TRBV10-3 with TRBJ2-6; D gene uncertain. The CDR3 extends over 15 amino acids. CDR1 and CDR2 (germline): ENHRY, SYGVKD. This CDR3 reads CASSEALTGANVLTF. The CDR3 region has the DNA TGTGCCAGCAGTGAAGCGCTAACAGGGGCCAACGTCCTGACTTTC.

J is TRBJ2-1 and V is TRBV9; TRBD2 matches 7 bases. V lost 3 bases and J lost 0; bases outside the gene matches: 12. Germline CDR1 SGDLS, CDR2 YYNGEE. The CDR3 length is 18 residues. CDR3 nucleotides: TGTGCCAGCAGCGACCCCGGGACTACCATCCTCTCCTACAATGAGCAGTTCTTC. This gives the protein CASSDPGTTILSYNEQFF. The full variable domain, rest sourced from reference TRBV9 and TRBJ2-1, is DSGVTQTPKHLITATGQRVTLRCSPRSGDLSVYWYQQSLDQGLQFLIQYYNGEERAKGNILERFSAQQFPDLHSELNLSSLELGDSALYFCASSDPGTTILSYNEQFFGPGTRLTVL.

As regards this clone: This sequence is one base from a far larger clone and is likely a read error. Additional DNA sequences in this sample encode the identical CDR3. The genes are TRBV7-2 and TRBJ2-5, with a tentative D call TRBD2 (5 bases). The germline gives CDR1 SGHTA, CDR2 FQGNSA. The ends were cut back, 7 bases at V and 5 bases at J, with 20 bases in the middle. CDR3 length: 15 amino acids. The CDR3 bases are TGTGCCAGCACCAAAAGCGGAAGTGTGAGGGAGACCCAGTACTTC. Protein sequence: CASTKSGSVRETQYF.

The chain couples TRBV6-1 to TRBJ2-5; 8 bases line up with TRBD1. The J call could be wrong; TRBJ2-7 is a better fit for the DNA end. Germline V lookup: CDR1 MNHNS, CDR2 SASEGT. The CDR3 consists of 13 residues. This chain's CDR3 is CASTRGQGYEQYF. CDR3 coding DNA: TGTGCCAGCACTCGCGGACAGGGTTACGAGCAGTACTTC.

The CDR3 loop reads CASSDPQQNTGELFF. CDR3 sequence (DNA): TGTGCCAGCAGTGACCCACAGCAGAACACCGGGGAGCTGTTTTTT. This chain joins TRBV6-1 and TRBJ2-2, with unresolved D. V lost 3 bases and J lost 1, with 9 bases in between. CDR3 length: 15 residues. CDR1 MNHNS and CDR2 SASEGT come from the germline V gene.

Concerning this clone itself: With only one base between it and a far larger clone, this is likely a read error. The chain links TRBV30 to TRBJ2-5; perhaps TRBD2 as D (6 bases). The CDR3 is made up of 15 amino acids. The ends were cut back, 2 bases at V and 4 bases at J, with 17 bases in the middle. The germline V gene has CDR1 GTSNPN and CDR2 SVGIG (reference sequence). CDR3 coding DNA: TGTGCCTGGAGTCCCGGGCGGGGATTGCGAGAGACCCAGTACTTC. Translated, it gives CAWSPGRGLRETQYF. Complete variable domain (other parts from reference TRBV30 and TRBJ2-5): SQTIHQWPATLVQPVGSPLSLECTVEGTSNPNLYWYRQAAGRGLQLLFYSVGIGQISSEVPQNLSASRPQDRQFILSSKKLLLSDSGFYLCAWSPGRGLRETQYFGPGTRLLVL.

The rearrangement uses TRBV7-2 and TRBJ2-1; 7 bases map to TRBD1. V dropped 8 bases and J dropped 6; count of bases not matched to a gene: 16. In germline, CDR1 is SGHTA, CDR2 FQGNSA. The CDR3 runs 16 residues. CDR3 nucleotides: TGTGCCAGCGCCCTTGTTCAGGGGGAGATTGGCAATGAGCAGTTCTTC. Translation: CASALVQGEIGNEQFF.

V and J are TRBV6-6 and TRBJ2-7, with D tentatively TRBD1 or TRBD2 (5 bases each). Germline V lookup: CDR1 MNHNY, CDR2 SVGAGI (reference sequence). V was pared by 5 bases and J by 3 bases, with 17 bases between. The CDR3 runs 15 residues. CDR3 nucleotides: TGTGCCAGCAGTACCCCCGGGACCCGGGGCTACGAGCAGTACTTC. Its protein is CASSTPGTRGYEQYF.

Notes on this clone: A single base is all that separates this from a far larger clone, so a read error is likely. The CDR3 DNA reads as TGTGCCAGCAGCTTGGAAGGAGTGCAGGCGGAGACCCAGTACTTC. Translation gives CASSLEGVQAETQYF. The chain uses TRBV5-4 and TRBJ2-5; D call uncertain. The CDR3 is 15 residues long. V lost 0 bases and J lost 5, with 14 bases in between. Germline CDR1 reads SGHNT; CDR2 reads YYREEE (reference sequence).

The V gene is TRBV27, the J gene TRBJ2-1; TRBD1 matches at 7 bases. Germline assignment: CDR1 MNHEY and CDR2 SMNVEV (reference sequence). This CDR3 contains 13 residues. After removal of 4 bases from V and 7 bases from J, the junction contained 4 bases not matched to a gene. The CDR3 DNA sequence: TGTGCCAGCAGTTCTAACAGGGGAAATGAGCAGTTCTTC. The encoded protein is CASSSNRGNEQFF.

CDR3 in DNA: TGCGCCAGCAGTACGACGGGACTAGCGCCAACCTACGAGCAGTACTTC. It encodes CASSTTGLAPTYEQYF. This chain uses TRBV10-1 with TRBJ2-7; 10 bases align to TRBD2. The CDR3 has 16 amino acids. V gave up 5 bases and J gave up 2 bases; unmatched junction bases: 9. Germline CDR1 reads WNHNN; CDR2 reads SYGVQD (reference sequence).

The chain couples TRBV5-1 to TRBJ2-3, with TRBD1 matching over 10 bases. Looked up from germline, CDR1 is SGHRS and CDR2 is YFSETQ. The CDR3 is 20 residues long. Unmatched junction bases numbered 21, after V lost 4 bases and J lost 4 bases. The CDR3, as DNA: TGCGCCAGCAGCCGTGGGGCAGGGACAGGGGCCCGTATGAAGGCAGATACGCAGTATTTT. Encoded protein: CASSRGAGTGARMKADTQYF. Complete variable domain (other parts from reference TRBV5-1 and TRBJ2-3): KAGVTQTPRYLIKTRGQQVTLSCSPISGHRSVSWYQQTPGQGLQFLFEYFSETQRNKGNFPGRFSGRQFSNSRSEMNVSTLELGDSALYLCASSRGAGTGARMKADTQYFGPGTRLTVL.

Notes on this clone: A far larger clone differs by one base, so this is likely a read error. The chain combines TRBV5-4 with TRBJ2-2; TRBD2 might be the D (6 bases). The V gene lost 1 base and the J gene lost 4 bases, with 17 bases spanning the gap. This CDR3 comprises 17 residues. Germline values: CDR1 SGHNT, CDR2 YYREEE (reference sequence). Here the CDR3 reads CASSLSLACQFTGELFF. The DNA for the CDR3 is TGTGCCAGCAGCTTGAGTCTAGCGTGTCAATTCACCGGGGAGCTGTTTTTT.

The sample holds one count of this clone. The chain is built from TRBV29-1 and TRBJ2-5, with a possible D match to TRBD1 (6 bases). Germline CDR1 SQVTM, CDR2 ANQGSEA. The CDR3 is 15 amino acids. V shed 0 bases and J shed 5 bases, with 16 bases lying between them. The CDR3 is CSVEDRMRGWETQYF. The CDR3 coding sequence is TGCAGCGTTGAAGATCGGATGAGGGGGTGGGAGACCCAGTACTTC.

This chain joins TRBV9 and TRBJ1-2, with D possibly TRBD1 on 6 matching bases. Germline V gives CDR1 SGDLS, CDR2 YYNGEE. The CDR3 consists of 13 residues. With 1 base removed from V and 2 bases from J, the gap between germline ends came to 6 bases. CDR3 nucleotide sequence: TGTGCCAGCAGCGTAACAGGGAACTATGGCTACACCTTC. Its protein product is CASSVTGNYGYTF.